Sequencing of this T cell receptor (beta chain) was carried out in a study of control samples from healthy donors and cancer patients. The assay was immunoSEQ multiplex PCR, and TCRdb's table has in-frame clones only and misses some. The repertoire holds over 110,000 clones, with roughly 90% as singletons. This clone was seen a handful of times. The CDR3 runs 16 residues. After removal of 2 bases from V and 4 bases from J, the junction contained 10 bases not matched to a gene. The germline gives CDR1 SGHKS, CDR2 YYEKEE (reference sequence). The chain carries TRBV5-5 and TRBJ2-7, with 9 bases fitting TRBD1. The source is a man aged 25-45 years in good health. The sample taken for sequencing was blood. This CDR3 reads CASSLKVQGAFYEQYF. The CDR3 nucleotides are TGTGCCAGCAGCTTAAAAGTACAGGGGGCTTTTTACGAGCAGTACTTC.